These 13 T cell receptor beta chains came from one sample sequenced in a study of tumor-infiltrating lymphocytes in primary liver carcinoma. Production of TCR beta cDNA used roughly 500 ng total RNA together with a constant-region primer. Three nested multiplex PCR rounds, a slightly modified ARM-PCR method, built the TCR beta libraries. Rounds one and two of PCR, each of about 10 cycles, were primed with TRBV1-TRBV30 forward primers and a C-beta reverse primer. TCRdb re-analysed the multiplex PCR reads in MiXCR, keeping a single row per CDR3 protein. Of roughly 100,000 distinct CDR3 sequences in the sample, roughly 80% were seen once. Each 20-30 mg portion of unsorted bulk tissue served as the source for co-extraction of RNA and DNA. Input material: liver tumor tissue from sampling region 3. Subset: tumor region T3, left-lateral pole. All receptors come from a man aged 35 to 55 with primary liver carcinoma and hepatitis B virus infection.

In this sample, this clonotype turned up once. The gene calls are TRBV5-4 and TRBJ2-1; 10 bases are a match to TRBD1. CDR3 length: 15 amino acids. Per germline, CDR1 SGHNT and CDR2 YYREEE (reference sequence). The DNA for the CDR3 is TGTGCAAGTAGCTTGGGACAGGGGCCCGCCAATGAGCAGTTCTTC. Translation: CASSLGQGPANEQFF. Supplemented by reference TRBV5-4 and TRBJ2-1, the full variable domain reads ETGVTQSPTHLIKTRGQQVTLRCSSQSGHNTVSWYQQALGQGPQFIFQYYREEENGRGNFPPRFSGLQFPNYSSELNVNALELDDSALYLCASSLGQGPANEQFFGPGTRLTVL.

The chain links TRBV11-2 to TRBJ2-7; no firm D call. The CDR3 runs 14 residues. CDR1 is SGHAT, CDR2 FQNNGV, per germline. V lost 1 base and J lost 5, with 12 bases in between. This CDR3 reads CASSLAHVAHEQYF. The CDR3 region has the DNA TGTGCCAGCAGCTTAGCTCACGTCGCCCACGAGCAGTACTTC.

This clonotype has only one observation. As the CDR3 is not closed by the conserved phenylalanine or tryptophan, this likely results from a read error. The chain couples TRBV12-3 or TRBV12-4 to TRBJ2-1; D is undetermined. This CDR3 comprises 15 residues. Trimming removed 5 bases at V and 6 bases at J, with 17 bases between. CDR3 nucleotides: TGTGCCAGCAGTCTAGAAGTCGCCTTCACCAATGAGCAGTTCGTC. Translating it yields CASSLEVAFTNEQFV.

This clonotype was detected only once. One junction end does not reproduce the germline sequence, and a read error may be involved. The chain carries TRBV12-3 or TRBV12-4 and TRBJ2-7; tentative D call: TRBD2 (5 bases). The CDR3 is made up of 13 amino acids. The CDR3 sequence: CANSEKWEPEQYF. In DNA form, the CDR3 reads TGTGCCAACAGTGAGAAATGGGAGCCCGAGCAGTACTTC.

Concerning this clonotype: Compared with germline, one end of the junction differs, possibly owing to a read error. The rearrangement links TRBV29-1 to TRBJ2-3; D is undetermined. The CDR3 extends over 12 amino acids. CDR1 is SQVTM, CDR2 ANQGSEA, per germline. The CDR3 here is CSVREGTDTHYF. CDR3 coding DNA: TGCAGCGTGCGCGAAGGCACAGATACGCACTATTTT.

This clonotype was observed at least ten times. The V and J genes are TRBV6-1 and TRBJ2-3; TRBD2 agrees at 7 bases. The CDR3 contains 14 residues. Per germline, CDR1 MNHNS and CDR2 SASEGT. The trim removed 8 bases at V and 1 base at J, leaving 6 bases unmatched. The CDR3 loop is CASGIAGGTDTQYF. In DNA, the CDR3 is TGTGCCAGCGGGATCGCGGGAGGCACAGATACGCAGTATTTT.

The V call is TRBV6-6, the J call TRBJ2-7; 7 nucleotides align to TRBD1. Germline CDR1 reads MNHNY; CDR2 reads SVGAGI (reference sequence). The CDR3 is 19 amino acids. CDR3 nucleotides: TGTAACAGCAGTAAACTCGACAGGGTTAGGGTCCAGAGCCACTACGAGCAGTACTTC. Its protein product is CNSSKLDRVRVQSHYEQYF.

V and J are TRBV6-1 and TRBJ2-2, with D possibly matching TRBD1 (6 bases). CDR1 MNHNS and CDR2 SASEGT come from the germline V gene. CDR3 length: 15 residues. The CDR3 is CTIGWDTKNTGELFF. In DNA, the CDR3 is TGTACCATAGGGTGGGACACTAAGAACACCGGGGAGCTGTTTTTT.

A remark on this clonotype: A read error is likely, as this CDR3 ends without the conserved phenylalanine or tryptophan. J is TRBJ1-6 and V is TRBV6-6, with 7 positions matching TRBD1. CDR1 and CDR2 (germline): MNHNY, SVGAGI (reference sequence). V lost 5 bases to trimming and J lost 7 bases; unmatched junction nucleotides: 8. This CDR3 is built from 15 residues. CDR3 coding DNA: TGTGCCAGCAGTCTCGTGACAGGGTGCAATTCACCCCTCCACTTA. Translating it yields CASSLVTGCNSPLHL.

Note on this clonotype: A junction boundary mismatches the germline segment, possibly from a read error. The chain has TRBV28 and TRBJ2-5; 7 bases agree with TRBD1. Germline V CDR1 and CDR2: MDHEN, SYDVKM. This CDR3 has 18 amino acids. CDR3 DNA sequence: TGTACCAGCAGTCCAGGACCGGGAAGGGACAGCCTGGGGGAGACCCAGTACTTC. It codes for CTSSPGPGRDSLGETQYF.

This sequence joins TRBV6-2 or TRBV6-3 and TRBJ2-6; D gene uncertain. Germline CDR1 reads MNHEY; CDR2 reads SVGEGT. Between the trimmed V and J ends, which lost 3 bases and 0 bases, there was a span of 9 bases. The CDR3 is 16 residues long. DNA for the CDR3: TGTGCCAGCAGTTATGCGAGAGTCTCTGGGGCCAACGTCCTGACTTTC. Its protein is CASSYARVSGANVLTF.

This clonotype was found a few times. V usage is TRBV19 and J usage is TRBJ2-7, with D maybe TRBD1 (6 bases). The germline V gene encodes CDR1 LNHDA and CDR2 SQIVND (reference sequence). The CDR3 extends over 15 amino acids. Trimming took 5 bases from V and 5 from J, leaving 19 bases between them. CDR3 sequence reads: CASSDDNRVGDEQYF. As DNA, the CDR3 is TGTGCCAGTAGTGACGATAACAGGGTCGGAGACGAGCAGTACTTC. Variable domain in full (rest from reference TRBV19 and TRBJ2-7): DGGITQSPKYLFRKEGQNVTLSCEQNLNHDAMYWYRQDPGQGLRLIYYSQIVNDFQKGDIAEGYSVSREKKESFPLTVTSAQKNPTAFYLCASSDDNRVGDEQYFGPGTRLTVT.

This clonotype was recorded once. One end of the junction is discordant with germline, which a read error may explain. The chain carries TRBV7-8 and TRBJ2-1; TRBD2 might be the D (6 bases). CDR3 size: 16 residues. Germline V CDR1 and CDR2: SGHVS, FQNEAQ. The CDR3 protein is CANSYLAGGSYNQQFF. The DNA of the CDR3 is TGTGCCAACAGCTATCTAGCAGGAGGGTCCTACAATCAGCAGTTCTTC.